Each of the 12 T cell receptor beta chains below was sequenced from the same sample in a study of T cells in Graves' hyperthyroidism and ophthalmopathy. From RNA transcripts, TCR beta CDR3 regions were amplified. The HTBI primer set served for first-round RT-PCR of the TCR CDR3. A single record per CDR3 protein comes from TCRdb applying MiXCR to the multiplex PCR reads. The sample comprises 500,000 to 650,000 distinct CDR3 sequences, around 15% of which are singletons, and about 14% rests with the top ten. The sequencing input was blood. These receptor sequences come from a woman between 40 and 55 years old with Graves' hyperthyroidism.

This clonotype was counted ten times or more. The rearrangement joins TRBV9 to TRBJ1-1, with D perhaps TRBD1 (5 bases). V lost 3 bases and J 4 bases, leaving 16 bases between the germline ends. This CDR3 region has 15 residues. Germline-derived CDR1 and CDR2 are SGDLS and YYNGEE. This CDR3 reads CASSASATGGTEAFF. The DNA of the CDR3 is TGTGCCAGCAGCGCTTCCGCGACTGGGGGCACTGAAGCTTTCTTT.

There are many counts of this clonotype. The chain uses TRBV9 and TRBJ2-7; 8 nucleotides match TRBD1. Germline V gives CDR1 SGDLS, CDR2 YYNGEE. The V and J ends lost 1 base and 3 bases, in that order; junction bases with no gene match: 3. The CDR3 covers 14 residues. The CDR3 here is CASSVSDRVYEQYF. CDR3 in DNA: TGTGCCAGCAGCGTATCGGACAGGGTCTACGAGCAGTACTTC.

This clonotype was counted only a few times. This chain joins TRBV5-4 and TRBJ2-5; D is perhaps TRBD1 (6 bases). The CDR3 is 13 residues long. Germline loops: CDR1 SGHNT, CDR2 YYREEE (reference sequence). Trimming took off 5 bases at V and 5 bases at J, with 13 bases between the two ends. CDR3 amino acids: CASSSRTEETQYF. CDR3 DNA: TGTGCCAGCAGTAGTCGGACAGAGGAGACCCAGTACTTC.

This rearrangement joins TRBV20-1 to TRBJ2-3; 8 nucleotides agree with TRBD2. There are 16 residues in the CDR3. V lost 5 bases, J lost 6 bases, and 16 bases stayed unmatched. In germline, CDR1 is DFQATT, CDR2 SNEGSKA (reference sequence). The CDR3 loop reads CSAPPTGGLVEDTQYF. CDR3 in DNA: TGCAGTGCTCCGCCCACGGGGGGACTAGTTGAGGATACGCAGTATTTT.

This clonotype has ten or more counts. V is TRBV28 and J is TRBJ1-2; TRBD1 aligns across 7 bases. V shed 5 bases, J shed 8 bases, and the junction held 8 bases outside the gene matches. CDR1 and CDR2 (germline): MDHEN, SYDVKM. This CDR3 region has 13 residues. The chain's CDR3 is CASSANRGEGYTF. The CDR3 DNA reads as TGTGCCAGCAGTGCAAACAGGGGTGAAGGCTACACCTTC.

In this sample, this clonotype turned up many times. The V gene is TRBV2, the J gene TRBJ1-1, with D uncertain. V lost 4 bases, J lost 0 bases, and 9 bases lay in between. The CDR3 totals 14 residues. Germline CDR1 and CDR2: SNHLY and FYNNEI. The CDR3 region has the DNA TGTGCCAGCAGTGCACCGGGCATGAACACTGAAGCTTTCTTT. It codes for CASSAPGMNTEAFF.

This clonotype was recorded many times. The chain links TRBV28 to TRBJ2-1; 10 nucleotides line up with TRBD2. J was trimmed by 8 bases and V by 1 base; bases with no gene match: 5. The CDR3 loop spans 15 amino acids. Germline assignment: CDR1 MDHEN and CDR2 SYDVKM. The CDR3 nucleotides are TGTGCCAGCAGTTTATTCACTAGCGGGATGGATGAGCAGTTCTTC. It encodes CASSLFTSGMDEQFF.

Many counts were recorded for this clonotype. V and J are TRBV27 and TRBJ1-1; TRBD1 is a possible D gene (5 bases). Germline CDR1 reads MNHEY; CDR2 reads SMNVEV (reference sequence). The CDR3 length is 13 residues. The V and J ends lost 1 base and 6 bases respectively, with 9 bases between them. CDR3 DNA: TGTGCCAGCAGTTTATGGTCGGGGGCTGAAGCTTTCTTT. Its translation is CASSLWSGAEAFF.

This clonotype came up many times. V gene TRBV6-1 combines with J gene TRBJ2-2, with 8 bases aligning to TRBD1. The CDR3 sequence is 14 residues long. The V gene's germline CDR1 is MNHNS and CDR2 SASEGT. The trim removed 6 bases at V and 2 bases at J, leaving 2 bases unmatched. The CDR3 spells CASRDRENTGELFF. CDR3 coding DNA: TGTGCCAGCAGGGACAGGGAAAACACCGGGGAGCTGTTTTTT.

This clonotype was seen many times. The chain is built from TRBV28 and TRBJ2-1, with 13 bases lining up with TRBD2. V was pared by 2 bases and J by 8 bases, with 9 bases of the junction left unmatched. This CDR3 has 17 residues. Germline V gene data show CDR1 as MDHEN and CDR2 as SYDVKM. The CDR3: CASSLPTGTSGTDEQFF. CDR3 sequence (DNA): TGTGCCAGCAGTTTACCAACCGGGACTAGCGGGACCGATGAGCAGTTCTTC.

This clonotype was observed a few times. The genes are TRBV5-1 and TRBJ2-1, with a tentative D call TRBD1 (5 bases). Between the trimmed V and J ends, which lost 0 bases and 15 bases, there was a span of 16 bases. The CDR3 loop spans 13 amino acids. Per the germline V gene, CDR1 is SGHRS and CDR2 is YFSETQ. The CDR3 sequence: CASSLGLPLGRFF. CDR3 sequence (DNA): TGCGCCAGCAGCTTGGGACTTCCTCTGGGGCGGTTCTTC.

This clonotype was counted at least ten times. J is TRBJ1-1 and V is TRBV28; weak D call: TRBD1 (5 bases). The germline V gene encodes CDR1 MDHEN and CDR2 SYDVKM. The CDR3 totals 14 residues. V dropped 6 bases and J dropped 3 bases, with 14 bases sitting between them. Written as DNA, the CDR3 is TGTGCCAGCAGGCCGACAGCCCCTCACACTGAAGCTTTCTTT. As protein: CASRPTAPHTEAFF.